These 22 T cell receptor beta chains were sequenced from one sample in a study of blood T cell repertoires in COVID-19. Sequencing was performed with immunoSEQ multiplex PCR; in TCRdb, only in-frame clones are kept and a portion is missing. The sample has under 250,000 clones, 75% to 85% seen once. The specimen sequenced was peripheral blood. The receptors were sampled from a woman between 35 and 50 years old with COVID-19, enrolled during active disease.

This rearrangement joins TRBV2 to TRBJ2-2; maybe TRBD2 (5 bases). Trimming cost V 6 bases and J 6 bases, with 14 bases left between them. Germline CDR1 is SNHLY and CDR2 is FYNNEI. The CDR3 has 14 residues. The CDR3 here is CASSGREYAGELFF. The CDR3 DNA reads TGTGCCAGCAGCGGTAGGGAGTACGCCGGGGAGCTGTTTTTT.

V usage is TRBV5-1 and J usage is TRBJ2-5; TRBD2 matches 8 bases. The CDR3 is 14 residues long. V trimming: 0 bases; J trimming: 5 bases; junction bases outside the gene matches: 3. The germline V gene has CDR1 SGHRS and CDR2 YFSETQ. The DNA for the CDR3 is TGCGCCAGCAGCTTGGGGCGGGGGGTCGAGACCCAGTACTTC. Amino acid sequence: CASSLGRGVETQYF.

The CDR3: CASSAAGDLETQYF. In DNA form, the CDR3 reads TGCGCCAGCAGTGCGGCGGGAGATCTGGAGACCCAGTACTTC. The chain couples TRBV5-1 to TRBJ2-5, with 7 bases fitting TRBD2. This CDR3 has 14 amino acids. Per germline, CDR1 SGHRS and CDR2 YFSETQ. The V gene end was trimmed by 5 bases and the J gene end by 5 bases; junction bases not matched to a gene: 9.

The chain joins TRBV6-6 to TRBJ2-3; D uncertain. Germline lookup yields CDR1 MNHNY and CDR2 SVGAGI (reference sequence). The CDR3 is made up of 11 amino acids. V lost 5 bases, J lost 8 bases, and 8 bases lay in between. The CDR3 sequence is CASSPPGTQYF. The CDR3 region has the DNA TGTGCCAGCAGTCCGCCCGGTACGCAGTATTTT.

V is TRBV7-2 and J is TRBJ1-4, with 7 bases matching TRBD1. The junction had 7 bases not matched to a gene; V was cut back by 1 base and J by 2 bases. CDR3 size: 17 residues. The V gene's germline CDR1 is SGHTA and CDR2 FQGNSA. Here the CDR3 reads CASSLVAGGETNEKLFF. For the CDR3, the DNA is TGTGCCAGCAGCTTAGTCGCAGGGGGTGAGACTAATGAAAAACTGTTTTTT.

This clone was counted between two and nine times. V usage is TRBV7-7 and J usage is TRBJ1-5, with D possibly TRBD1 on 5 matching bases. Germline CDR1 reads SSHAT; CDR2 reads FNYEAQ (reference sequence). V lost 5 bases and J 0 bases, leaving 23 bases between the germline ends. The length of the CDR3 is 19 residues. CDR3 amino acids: CASSRRAGPFNNSNQPQHF. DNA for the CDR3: TGTGCCAGCAGCCGCCGCGCGGGGCCCTTTAACAATAGCAATCAGCCCCAGCATTTT. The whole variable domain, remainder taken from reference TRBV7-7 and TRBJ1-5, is GAGVSQSPRYKVTKRGQDVTLRCDPISSHATLYWYQQALGQGPEFLTYFNYEAQPDKSGLPSDRFSAERPEGSISTLTIQRTEQRDSAMYRCASSRRAGPFNNSNQPQHFGDGTRLSIL.

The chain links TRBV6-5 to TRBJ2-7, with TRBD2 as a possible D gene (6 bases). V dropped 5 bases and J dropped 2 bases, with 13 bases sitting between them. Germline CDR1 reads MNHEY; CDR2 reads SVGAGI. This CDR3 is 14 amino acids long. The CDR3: CASSPLGGTYEQYF. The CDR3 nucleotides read TGTGCCAGCAGTCCCCTCGGGGGAACCTACGAGCAGTACTTC.

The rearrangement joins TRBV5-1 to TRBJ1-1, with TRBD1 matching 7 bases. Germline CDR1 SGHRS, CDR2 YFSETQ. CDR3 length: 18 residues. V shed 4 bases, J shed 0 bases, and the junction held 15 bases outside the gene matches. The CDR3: CASSGPRDSYRMNTEAFF. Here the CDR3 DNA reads TGCGCCAGCAGCGGGCCCCGGGACAGCTATCGAATGAACACTGAAGCTTTCTTT. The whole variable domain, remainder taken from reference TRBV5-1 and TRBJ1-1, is KAGVTQTPRYLIKTRGQQVTLSCSPISGHRSVSWYQQTPGQGLQFLFEYFSETQRNKGNFPGRFSGRQFSNSRSEMNVSTLELGDSALYLCASSGPRDSYRMNTEAFFGQGTRLTVV.

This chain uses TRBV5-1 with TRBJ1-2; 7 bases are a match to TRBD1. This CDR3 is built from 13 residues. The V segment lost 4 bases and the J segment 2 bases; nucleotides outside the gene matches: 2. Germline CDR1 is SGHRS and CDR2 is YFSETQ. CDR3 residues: CASSTDRNYGYTF. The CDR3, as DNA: TGCGCCAGCAGCACGGACAGGAACTATGGCTACACCTTC.

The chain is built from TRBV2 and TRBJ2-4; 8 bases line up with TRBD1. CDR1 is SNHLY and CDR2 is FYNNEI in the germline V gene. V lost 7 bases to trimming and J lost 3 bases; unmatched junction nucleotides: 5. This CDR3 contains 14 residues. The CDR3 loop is CASTETGDKNIQYF. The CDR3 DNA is TGTGCCAGCACCGAGACAGGGGACAAAAACATTCAGTACTTC.

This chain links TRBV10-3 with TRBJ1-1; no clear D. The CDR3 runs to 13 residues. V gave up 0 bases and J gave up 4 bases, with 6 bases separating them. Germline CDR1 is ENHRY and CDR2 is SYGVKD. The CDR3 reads CAISESEATEAFF. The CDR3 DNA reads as TGTGCCATCAGTGAGTCCGAGGCCACTGAAGCTTTCTTT.

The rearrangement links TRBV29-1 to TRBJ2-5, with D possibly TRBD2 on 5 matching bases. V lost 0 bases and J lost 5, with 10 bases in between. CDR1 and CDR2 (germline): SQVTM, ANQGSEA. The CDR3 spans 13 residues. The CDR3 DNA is TGCAGCGTTGAAGATCAACCGGGGGAGACCCAGTACTTC. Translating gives CSVEDQPGETQYF.

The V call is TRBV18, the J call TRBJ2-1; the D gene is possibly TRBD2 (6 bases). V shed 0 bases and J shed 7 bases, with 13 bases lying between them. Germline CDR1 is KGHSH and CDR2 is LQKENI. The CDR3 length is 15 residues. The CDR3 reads CASSPPVVAGNEQFF. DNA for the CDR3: TGTGCCAGCTCACCACCGGTAGTGGCGGGGAATGAGCAGTTCTTC.

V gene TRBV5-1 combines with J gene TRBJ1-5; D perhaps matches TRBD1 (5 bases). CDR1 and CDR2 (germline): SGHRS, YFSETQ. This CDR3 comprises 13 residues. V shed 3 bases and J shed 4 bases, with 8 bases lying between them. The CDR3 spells CASSSGANQPQHF. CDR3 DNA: TGCGCCAGCAGCTCTGGGGCAAATCAGCCCCAGCATTTT.

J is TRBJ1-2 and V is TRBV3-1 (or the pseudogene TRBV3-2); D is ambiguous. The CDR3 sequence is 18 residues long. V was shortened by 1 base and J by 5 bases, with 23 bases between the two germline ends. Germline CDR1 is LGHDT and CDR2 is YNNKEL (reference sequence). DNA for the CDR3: TGTGCCAGCAGCCAAGGCTCGGGGAGGTTAAAAGGCGTATATGGCTACACCTTC. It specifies CASSQGSGRLKGVYGYTF.

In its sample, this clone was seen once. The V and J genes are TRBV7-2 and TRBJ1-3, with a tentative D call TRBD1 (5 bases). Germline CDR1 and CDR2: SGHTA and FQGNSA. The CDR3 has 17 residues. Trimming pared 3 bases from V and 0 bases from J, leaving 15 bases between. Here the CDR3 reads CASSFAGTFSSGNTIYF. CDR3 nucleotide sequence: TGTGCCAGCAGCTTCGCCGGGACTTTTAGCTCTGGAAACACCATATATTTT.

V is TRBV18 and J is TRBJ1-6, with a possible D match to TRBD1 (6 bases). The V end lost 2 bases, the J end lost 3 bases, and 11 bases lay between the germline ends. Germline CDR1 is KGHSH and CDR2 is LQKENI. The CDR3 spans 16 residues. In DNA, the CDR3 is TGTGCCAGCTCACCATGGGGGCTAATCTATAATTCACCCCTCCACTTT. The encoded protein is CASSPWGLIYNSPLHF.

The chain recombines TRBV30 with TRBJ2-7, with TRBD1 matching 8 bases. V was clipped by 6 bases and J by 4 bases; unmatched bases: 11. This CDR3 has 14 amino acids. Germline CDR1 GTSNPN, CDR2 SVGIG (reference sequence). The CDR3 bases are TGTGCCTGCCCCGGGGGCAGGGGGCAGTACGAGCAGTACTTC. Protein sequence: CACPGGRGQYEQYF.

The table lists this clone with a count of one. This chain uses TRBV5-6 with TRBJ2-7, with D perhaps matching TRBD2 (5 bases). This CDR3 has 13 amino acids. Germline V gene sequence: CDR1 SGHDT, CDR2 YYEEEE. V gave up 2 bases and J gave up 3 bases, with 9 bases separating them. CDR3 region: CASSFGLNYEQYF. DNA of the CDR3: TGTGCCAGCAGCTTTGGACTGAACTACGAGCAGTACTTC.

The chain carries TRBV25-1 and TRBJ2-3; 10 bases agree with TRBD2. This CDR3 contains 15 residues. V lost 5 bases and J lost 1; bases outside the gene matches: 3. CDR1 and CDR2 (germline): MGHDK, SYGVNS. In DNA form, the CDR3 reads TGTGCCAGCAGTACCGGGACTAGCGGCACAGATACGCAGTATTTT. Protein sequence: CASSTGTSGTDTQYF. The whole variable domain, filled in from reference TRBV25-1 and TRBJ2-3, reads EADIYQTPRYLVIGTGKKITLECSQTMGHDKMYWYQQDPGMELHLIHYSYGVNSTEKGDLSSESTVSRIRTEHFPLTLESARPSHTSQYLCASSTGTSGTDTQYFGPGTRLTVL.

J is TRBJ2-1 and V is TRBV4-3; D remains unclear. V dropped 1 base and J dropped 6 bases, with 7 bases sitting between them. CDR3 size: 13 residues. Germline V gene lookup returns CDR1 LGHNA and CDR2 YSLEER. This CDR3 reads CASSQGAGNEQFF. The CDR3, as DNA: TGCGCCAGCAGCCAAGGTGCCGGCAATGAGCAGTTCTTC.

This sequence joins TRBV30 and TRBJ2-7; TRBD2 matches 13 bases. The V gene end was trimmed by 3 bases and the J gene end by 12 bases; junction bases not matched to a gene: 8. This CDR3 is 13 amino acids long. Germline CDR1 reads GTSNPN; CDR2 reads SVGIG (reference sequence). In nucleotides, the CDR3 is TGTGCCTGGAGGGGACTAGCGGGGTCCCCATGGTACTTC. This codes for CAWRGLAGSPWYF. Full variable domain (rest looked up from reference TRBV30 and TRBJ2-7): SQTIHQWPATLVQPVGSPLSLECTVEGTSNPNLYWYRQAAGRGLQLLFYSVGIGQISSEVPQNLSASRPQDRQFILSSKKLLLSDSGFYLCAWRGLAGSPWYFGPGTRLTVT.